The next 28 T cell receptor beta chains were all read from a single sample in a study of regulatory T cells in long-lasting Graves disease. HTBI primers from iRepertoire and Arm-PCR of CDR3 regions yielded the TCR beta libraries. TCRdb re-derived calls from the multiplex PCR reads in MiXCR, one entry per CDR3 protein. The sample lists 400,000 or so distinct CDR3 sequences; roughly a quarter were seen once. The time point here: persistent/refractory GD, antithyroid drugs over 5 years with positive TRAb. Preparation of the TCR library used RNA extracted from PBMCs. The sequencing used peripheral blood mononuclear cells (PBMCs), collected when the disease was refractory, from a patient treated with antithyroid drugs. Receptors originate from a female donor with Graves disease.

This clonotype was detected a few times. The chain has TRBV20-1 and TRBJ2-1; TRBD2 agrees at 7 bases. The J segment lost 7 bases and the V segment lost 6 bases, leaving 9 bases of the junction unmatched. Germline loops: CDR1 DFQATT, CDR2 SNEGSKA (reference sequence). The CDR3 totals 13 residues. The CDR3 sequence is CSAPWGGVNEQFF. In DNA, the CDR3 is TGCAGTGCCCCATGGGGGGGAGTGAATGAGCAGTTCTTC.

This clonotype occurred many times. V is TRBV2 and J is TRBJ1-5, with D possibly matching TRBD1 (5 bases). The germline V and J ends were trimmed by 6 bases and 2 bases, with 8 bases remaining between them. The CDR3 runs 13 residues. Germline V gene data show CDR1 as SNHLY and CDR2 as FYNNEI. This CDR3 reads CASRGGGNQPQHF. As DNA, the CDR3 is TGTGCCAGCAGGGGGGGGGGCAATCAGCCCCAGCATTTT.

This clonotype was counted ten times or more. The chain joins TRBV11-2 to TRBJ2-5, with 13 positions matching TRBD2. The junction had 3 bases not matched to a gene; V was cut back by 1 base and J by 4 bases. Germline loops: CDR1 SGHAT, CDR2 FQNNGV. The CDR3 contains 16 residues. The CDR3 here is CASSLGGLAGTETQYF. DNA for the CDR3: TGTGCCAGCAGCTTAGGGGGACTAGCGGGAACAGAGACCCAGTACTTC. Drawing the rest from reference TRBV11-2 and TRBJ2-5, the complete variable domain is EAGVAQSPRYKIIEKRQSVAFWCNPISGHATLYWYQQILGQGPKLLIQFQNNGVVDDSQLPKDRFSAERLKGVDSTLKIQPAKLEDSAVYLCASSLGGLAGTETQYFGPGTRLLVL.

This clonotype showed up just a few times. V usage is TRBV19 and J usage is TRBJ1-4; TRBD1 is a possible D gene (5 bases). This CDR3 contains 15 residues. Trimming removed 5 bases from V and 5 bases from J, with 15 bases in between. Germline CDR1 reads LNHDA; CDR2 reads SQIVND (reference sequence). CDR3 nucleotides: TGTGCCAGTAGTCCGGGGACGGCATTGAATGAAAAACTGTTTTTT. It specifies CASSPGTALNEKLFF.

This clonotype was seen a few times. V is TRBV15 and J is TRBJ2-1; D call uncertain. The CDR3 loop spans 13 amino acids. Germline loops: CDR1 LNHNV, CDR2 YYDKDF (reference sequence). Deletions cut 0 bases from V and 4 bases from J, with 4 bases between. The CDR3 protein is CATSRDQYNEQFF. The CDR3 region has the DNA TGTGCCACCAGCAGAGATCAATACAATGAGCAGTTCTTC. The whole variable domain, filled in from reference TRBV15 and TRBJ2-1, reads DAMVIQNPRYQVTQFGKPVTLSCSQTLNHNVMYWYQQKSSQAPKLLFHYYDKDFNNEADTPDNFQSRRPNTSFCFLDIRSPGLGDTAMYLCATSRDQYNEQFFGPGTRLTVL.

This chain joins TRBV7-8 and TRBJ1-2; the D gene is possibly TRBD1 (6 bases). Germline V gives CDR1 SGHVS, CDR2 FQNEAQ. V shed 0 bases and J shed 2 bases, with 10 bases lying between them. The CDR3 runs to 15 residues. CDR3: CASSLATGPNYGYTF. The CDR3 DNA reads TGTGCCAGCAGCTTAGCGACAGGTCCCAACTATGGCTACACCTTC.

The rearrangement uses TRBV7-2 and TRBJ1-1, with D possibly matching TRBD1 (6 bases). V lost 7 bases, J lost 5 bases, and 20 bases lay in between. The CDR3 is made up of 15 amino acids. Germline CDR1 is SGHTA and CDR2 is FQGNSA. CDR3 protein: CASTIVGGLETEAFF. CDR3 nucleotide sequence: TGTGCCAGCACCATCGTCGGGGGGCTTGAGACTGAAGCTTTCTTT.

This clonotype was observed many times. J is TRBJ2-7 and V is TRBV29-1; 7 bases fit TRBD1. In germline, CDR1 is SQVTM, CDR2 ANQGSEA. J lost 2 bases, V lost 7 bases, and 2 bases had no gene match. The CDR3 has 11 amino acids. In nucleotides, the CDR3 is TGCAGCGCCACAGGGGCCTACGAGCAGTACTTC. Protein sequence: CSATGAYEQYF.

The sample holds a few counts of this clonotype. The CDR3 here is CASSFQEGAYEQYF. The DNA of the CDR3 is TGTGCCAGCAGCTTTCAGGAAGGGGCCTACGAGCAGTACTTC. The chain couples TRBV11-2 to TRBJ2-7, with D possibly TRBD1 on 5 matching bases. CDR3 length: 14 residues. CDR1 SGHAT and CDR2 FQNNGV come from the germline V gene. V dropped 3 bases and J dropped 2 bases, with 11 bases sitting between them.

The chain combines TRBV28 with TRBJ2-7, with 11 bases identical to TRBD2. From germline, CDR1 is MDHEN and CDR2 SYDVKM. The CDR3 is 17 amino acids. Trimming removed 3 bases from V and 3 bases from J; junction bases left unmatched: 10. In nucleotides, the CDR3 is TGTGCCAGCAGTTTGTATACTAGCGGGAGTACGGACTACGAGCAGTACTTC. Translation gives CASSLYTSGSTDYEQYF.

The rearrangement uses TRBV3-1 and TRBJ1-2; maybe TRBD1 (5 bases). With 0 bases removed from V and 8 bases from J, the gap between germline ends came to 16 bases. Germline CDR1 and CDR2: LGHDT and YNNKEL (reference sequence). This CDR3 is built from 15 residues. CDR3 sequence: CASSQDGRAGRGYTF. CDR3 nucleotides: TGTGCCAGCAGCCAAGATGGCAGGGCGGGACGCGGCTACACCTTC. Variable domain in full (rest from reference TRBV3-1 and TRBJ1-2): DTAVSQTPKYLVTQMGNDKSIKCEQNLGHDTMYWYKQDSKKFLKIMFSYNNKELIINETVPNRFSPKSPDKAHLNLHINSLELGDSAVYFCASSQDGRAGRGYTFGSGTRLTVV.

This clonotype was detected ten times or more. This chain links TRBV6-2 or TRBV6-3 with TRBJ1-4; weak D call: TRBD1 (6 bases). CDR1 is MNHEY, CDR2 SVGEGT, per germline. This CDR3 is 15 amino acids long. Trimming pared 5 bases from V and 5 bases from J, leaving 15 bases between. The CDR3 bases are TGTGCCAGCAGTCCACAGGACAGAGAGAATGAAAAACTGTTTTTT. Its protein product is CASSPQDRENEKLFF.

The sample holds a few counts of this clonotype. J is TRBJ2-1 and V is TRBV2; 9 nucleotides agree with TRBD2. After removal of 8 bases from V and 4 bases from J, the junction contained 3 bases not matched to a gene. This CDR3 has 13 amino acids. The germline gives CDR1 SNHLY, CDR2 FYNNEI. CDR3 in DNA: TGTGCCAGCTCGACTAGCGGATACAATGAGCAGTTCTTC. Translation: CASSTSGYNEQFF.

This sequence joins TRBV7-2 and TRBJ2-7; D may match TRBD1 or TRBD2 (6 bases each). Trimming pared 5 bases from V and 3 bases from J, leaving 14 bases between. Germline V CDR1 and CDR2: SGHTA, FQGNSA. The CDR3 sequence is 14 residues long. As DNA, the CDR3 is TGTGCCAGCAGCGTAGGGGGGCCGGACTACGAGCAGTACTTC. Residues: CASSVGGPDYEQYF. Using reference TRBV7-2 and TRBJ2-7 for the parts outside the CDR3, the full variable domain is GAGVSQSPSNKVTEKGKDVELRCDPISGHTALYWYRQSLGQGLEFLIYFQGNSAPDKSGLPSDRFSAERTGGSVSTLTIQRTQQEDSAVYLCASSVGGPDYEQYFGPGTRLTVT.

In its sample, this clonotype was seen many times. The CDR3 region is CSASALAGVETQYF. In DNA form, the CDR3 reads TGCAGTGCTAGTGCACTAGCGGGAGTGGAGACCCAGTACTTC. The chain carries TRBV20-1 and TRBJ2-5, with 11 bases fitting TRBD2. Losses at the gene ends were 3 bases for V and 5 bases for J; bases not matched to a gene: 5. From germline, CDR1 is DFQATT and CDR2 SNEGSKA (reference sequence). This CDR3 region has 14 residues.

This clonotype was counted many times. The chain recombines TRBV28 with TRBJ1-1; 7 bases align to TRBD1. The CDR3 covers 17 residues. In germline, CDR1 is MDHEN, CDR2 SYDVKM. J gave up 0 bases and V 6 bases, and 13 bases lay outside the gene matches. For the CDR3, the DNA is TGTGCCAGCAGAAACCGACAGGGAAGGTTAATGAACACTGAAGCTTTCTTT. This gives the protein CASRNRQGRLMNTEAFF.

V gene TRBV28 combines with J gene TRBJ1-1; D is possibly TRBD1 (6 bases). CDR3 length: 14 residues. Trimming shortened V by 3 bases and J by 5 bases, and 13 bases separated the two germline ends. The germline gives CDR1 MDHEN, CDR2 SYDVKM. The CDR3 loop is CASSFVGQGTEAFF. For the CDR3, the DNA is TGTGCCAGCAGTTTTGTAGGGCAGGGGACTGAAGCTTTCTTT. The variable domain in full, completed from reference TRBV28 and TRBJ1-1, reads DVKVTQSSRYLVKRTGEKVFLECVQDMDHENMFWYRQDPGLGLRLIYFSYDVKMKEKGDIPEGYSVSREKKERFSLILESASTNQTSMYLCASSFVGQGTEAFFGQGTRLTVV.

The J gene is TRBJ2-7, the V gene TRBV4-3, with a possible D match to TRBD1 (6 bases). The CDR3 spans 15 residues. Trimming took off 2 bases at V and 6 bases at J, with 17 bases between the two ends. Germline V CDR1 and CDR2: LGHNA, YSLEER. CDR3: CASSQHGQLLGEQYF. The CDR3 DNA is TGCGCCAGCAGCCAACACGGACAGCTATTGGGCGAGCAGTACTTC.

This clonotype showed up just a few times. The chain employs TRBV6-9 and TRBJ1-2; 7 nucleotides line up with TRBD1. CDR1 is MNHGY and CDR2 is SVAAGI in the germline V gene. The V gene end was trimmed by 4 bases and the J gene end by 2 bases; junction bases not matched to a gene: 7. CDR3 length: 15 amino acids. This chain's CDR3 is CASSLQQGRNYGYTF. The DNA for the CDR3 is TGTGCCAGCAGTTTACAACAGGGGCGCAACTATGGCTACACCTTC.

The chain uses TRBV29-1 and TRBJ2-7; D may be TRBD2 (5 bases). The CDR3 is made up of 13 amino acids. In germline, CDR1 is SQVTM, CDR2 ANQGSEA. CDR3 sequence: CNARLPRTGEQYF. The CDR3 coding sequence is TGCAACGCACGATTACCGAGGACGGGGGAGCAGTACTTC.

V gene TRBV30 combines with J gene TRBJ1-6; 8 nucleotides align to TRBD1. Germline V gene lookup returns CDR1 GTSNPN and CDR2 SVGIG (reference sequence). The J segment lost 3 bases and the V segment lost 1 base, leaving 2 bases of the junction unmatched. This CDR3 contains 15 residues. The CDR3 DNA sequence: TGTGCCTGGAGTGCCGGACAGGGCTATAATTCACCCCTCCACTTT. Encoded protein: CAWSAGQGYNSPLHF.

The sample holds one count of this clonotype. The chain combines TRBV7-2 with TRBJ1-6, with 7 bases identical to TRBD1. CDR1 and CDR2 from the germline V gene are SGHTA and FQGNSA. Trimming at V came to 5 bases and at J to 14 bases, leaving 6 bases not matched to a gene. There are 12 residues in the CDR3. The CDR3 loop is CASSPTGETLHF. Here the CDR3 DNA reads TGTGCCAGCAGCCCTACAGGGGAAACCCTCCACTTT.

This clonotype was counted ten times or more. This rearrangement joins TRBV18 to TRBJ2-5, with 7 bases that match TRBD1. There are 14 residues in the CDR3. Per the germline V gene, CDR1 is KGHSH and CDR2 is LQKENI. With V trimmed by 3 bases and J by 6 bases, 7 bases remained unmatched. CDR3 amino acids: CASSPSTGKQTQYF. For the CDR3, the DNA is TGTGCCAGCTCACCCTCGACAGGGAAACAGACCCAGTACTTC. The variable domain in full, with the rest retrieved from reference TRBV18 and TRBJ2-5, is NAGVMQNPRHLVRRRGQEARLRCSPMKGHSHVYWYRQLPEEGLKFMVYLQKENIIDESGMPKERFSAEFPKEGPSILRIQQVVRGDSAAYFCASSPSTGKQTQYFGPGTRLLVL.

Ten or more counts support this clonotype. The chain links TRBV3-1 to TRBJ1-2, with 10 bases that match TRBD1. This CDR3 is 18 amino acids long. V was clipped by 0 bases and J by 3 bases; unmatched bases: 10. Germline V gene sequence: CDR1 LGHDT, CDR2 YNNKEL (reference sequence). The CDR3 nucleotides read TGTGCCAGCAGCCAAGAAGGGACAGGGGCGCCCCGCCACTATGGCTACACCTTC. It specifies CASSQEGTGAPRHYGYTF.

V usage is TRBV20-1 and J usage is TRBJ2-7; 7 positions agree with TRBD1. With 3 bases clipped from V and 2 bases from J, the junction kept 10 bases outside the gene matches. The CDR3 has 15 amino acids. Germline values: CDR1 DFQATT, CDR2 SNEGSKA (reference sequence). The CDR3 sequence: CSASLTGVQPYEQYF. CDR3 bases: TGCAGTGCTAGCCTTACAGGGGTCCAACCCTACGAGCAGTACTTC.

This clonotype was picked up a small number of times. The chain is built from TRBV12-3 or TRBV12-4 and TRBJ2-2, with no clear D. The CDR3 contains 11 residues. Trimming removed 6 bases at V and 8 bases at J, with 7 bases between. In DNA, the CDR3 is TGTGCCAGCAGGAGGTTAGGGGAGCTGTTTTTT. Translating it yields CASRRLGELFF.

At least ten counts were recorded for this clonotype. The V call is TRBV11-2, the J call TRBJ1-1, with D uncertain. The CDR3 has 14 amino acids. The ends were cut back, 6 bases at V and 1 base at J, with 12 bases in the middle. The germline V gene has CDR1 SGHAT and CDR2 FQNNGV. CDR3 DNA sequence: TGTGCCAGCAGTCGAGGCCTACCGAACACTGAAGCTTTCTTT. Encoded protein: CASSRGLPNTEAFF. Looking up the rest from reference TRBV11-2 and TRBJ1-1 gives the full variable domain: EAGVAQSPRYKIIEKRQSVAFWCNPISGHATLYWYQQILGQGPKLLIQFQNNGVVDDSQLPKDRFSAERLKGVDSTLKIQPAKLEDSAVYLCASSRGLPNTEAFFGQGTRLTVV.

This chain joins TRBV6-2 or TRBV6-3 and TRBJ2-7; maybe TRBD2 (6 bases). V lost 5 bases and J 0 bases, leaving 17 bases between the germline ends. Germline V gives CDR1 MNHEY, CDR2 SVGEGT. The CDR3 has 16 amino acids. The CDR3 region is CASSGNLAGSSYEQYF. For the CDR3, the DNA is TGTGCCAGCAGTGGGAACTTGGCGGGAAGCTCCTACGAGCAGTACTTC.